This T cell receptor beta chain was captured in a study of blood T cell repertoires in COVID-19. Sequencing used immunoSEQ multiplex PCR; TCRdb keeps in-frame clones, though not all of them. Of fewer than 450,000 clones listed, more than 75% are singletons. This clone was found once. Germline V CDR1 and CDR2: KGHDR, SFDVKD. This CDR3 comprises 16 residues. V lost 5 bases and J lost 4; bases outside the gene matches: 10. The chain recombines TRBV24-1 with TRBJ2-1, with 7 bases lining up with TRBD1. The receptor was isolated from a woman aged 18 to 35 who had recovered from COVID-19. The sample consisted of PBMCs or T cells enriched from blood (not recorded which). The CDR3 protein is CATSAWAGTVYNEQFF. The CDR3 DNA reads as TGTGCCACCAGTGCTTGGGCCGGGACAGTTTACAATGAGCAGTTCTTC.